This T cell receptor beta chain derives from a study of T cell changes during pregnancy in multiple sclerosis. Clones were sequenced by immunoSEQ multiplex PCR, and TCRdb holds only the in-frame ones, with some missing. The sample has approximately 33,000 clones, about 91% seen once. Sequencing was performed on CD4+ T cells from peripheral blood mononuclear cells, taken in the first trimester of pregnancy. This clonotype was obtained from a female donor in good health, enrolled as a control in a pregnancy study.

CDR3 loop: CASSIQGATEAFF. Here the CDR3 DNA reads TGTGCCAGTAGTATCCAGGGGGCCACTGAAGCTTTCTTT. The chain joins TRBV19 to TRBJ1-1, with 8 bases aligning to TRBD1. The CDR3 totals 13 residues. Per germline, CDR1 LNHDA and CDR2 SQIVND (reference sequence). Germline trimming cut 3 bases from V and 4 bases from J; bases unmatched to any gene: 1.